The 9 T cell receptor beta chains below all came from one sample that was sequenced in a study of cytomegalovirus exposure and HLA in healthy donors. The PCR used 60 Vbeta and 13 Jbeta primers. Measured with immunoSEQ multiplex PCR; TCRdb has only the in-frame clones, and not every one. The specimen's table records approximately 150,000 clones. The sequenced material came from PBMCs. These receptors were taken from a male donor in good health and CMV-seronegative.

The rearrangement joins TRBV5-1 to TRBJ2-2; tentative D call: TRBD1 (5 bases). The germline V and J ends were trimmed by 5 bases and 4 bases, with 12 bases remaining between them. Germline V gene data show CDR1 as SGHRS and CDR2 as YFSETQ. The CDR3 length is 14 residues. In nucleotides, the CDR3 is TGCGCCAGCAGTGGTTTGGGGCCCACCGGGGAGCTGTTTTTT. It is translated as CASSGLGPTGELFF.

The genes are TRBV2 and TRBJ1-1; 10 bases match TRBD1. With 8 bases clipped from V and 3 bases from J, the junction kept 15 bases outside the gene matches. In germline, CDR1 is SNHLY, CDR2 FYNNEI. The CDR3 extends over 17 amino acids. CDR3: CASLLRDRGHFDTEAFF. The CDR3 bases are TGTGCCAGCCTACTCCGGGACAGGGGCCACTTTGACACTGAAGCTTTCTTT.

The gene calls are TRBV13 and TRBJ2-7; D might be TRBD1 (6 bases). This CDR3 is 13 amino acids long. The V end lost 4 bases, the J end lost 2 bases, and 9 bases lay between the germline ends. Germline CDR1 is PRHDT and CDR2 is FYEKMQ (reference sequence). This chain's CDR3 is CASSSQGPYEQYF. Written as DNA, the CDR3 is TGTGCCAGCAGCTCACAGGGACCCTACGAGCAGTACTTC.

The chain combines TRBV5-1 with TRBJ2-5; D gene ambiguous. This CDR3 spans 12 amino acids. Germline CDR1 SGHRS, CDR2 YFSETQ. With 3 bases removed from V and 5 bases from J, the gap between germline ends came to 8 bases. Here the CDR3 reads CASSSVGETQYF. The CDR3 nucleotides are TGCGCCAGCAGCTCGGTCGGGGAGACCCAGTACTTC. Filled out from reference TRBV5-1 and TRBJ2-5, the complete variable domain reads KAGVTQTPRYLIKTRGQQVTLSCSPISGHRSVSWYQQTPGQGLQFLFEYFSETQRNKGNFPGRFSGRQFSNSRSEMNVSTLELGDSALYLCASSSVGETQYFGPGTRLLVL.

The chain joins TRBV5-1 to TRBJ1-1; D is perhaps TRBD1 (6 bases). This CDR3 comprises 15 residues. CDR1 and CDR2 (germline): SGHRS, YFSETQ. Trimming cost V 3 bases and J 0 bases, with 12 bases left between them. CDR3: CASSWGDRLNTEAFF. DNA for the CDR3: TGCGCCAGCAGCTGGGGCGACAGGTTGAACACTGAAGCTTTCTTT. The variable domain in full, with the rest retrieved from reference TRBV5-1 and TRBJ1-1, is KAGVTQTPRYLIKTRGQQVTLSCSPISGHRSVSWYQQTPGQGLQFLFEYFSETQRNKGNFPGRFSGRQFSNSRSEMNVSTLELGDSALYLCASSWGDRLNTEAFFGQGTRLTVV.

The rearrangement joins TRBV6-6 to TRBJ1-2; D perhaps matches TRBD1 (5 bases). CDR3 length: 13 residues. The germline V and J ends were trimmed by 7 bases and 2 bases, with 11 bases remaining between them. CDR1 MNHNY and CDR2 SVGAGI come from the germline V gene (reference sequence). The CDR3 protein is CASITGGNYGYTF. In DNA form, the CDR3 reads TGTGCCAGCATTACGGGGGGAAACTATGGCTACACCTTC.

The rearrangement links TRBV7-9 to TRBJ1-1; D not certain. Germline CDR1 reads SEHNR; CDR2 reads FQNEAQ (reference sequence). V lost 5 bases, J lost 3 bases, and 10 bases lay in between. This CDR3 comprises 13 residues. CDR3 protein: CASSPKEHTEAFF. The CDR3 DNA sequence: TGTGCCAGCAGCCCTAAAGAACACACTGAAGCTTTCTTT.

The chain couples TRBV10-3 to TRBJ2-2; D is undetermined. The germline CDR1 and CDR2 sequences are ENHRY and SYGVKD. The CDR3 runs to 12 residues. Deletions cut 4 bases from V and 4 bases from J, with 4 bases between. The chain's CDR3 is CAISAGTGELFF. CDR3 nucleotides: TGTGCCATCAGTGCGGGCACCGGGGAGCTGTTTTTT.

This rearrangement joins TRBV5-6 to TRBJ1-5; weak D call: TRBD1 (5 bases). CDR1 SGHDT and CDR2 YYEEEE come from the germline V gene. The V and J ends lost 5 bases and 5 bases respectively, with 17 bases between them. The CDR3 loop spans 15 amino acids. The CDR3 here is CASSYEPGNDQPQHF. The CDR3 region has the DNA TGTGCCAGCAGTTACGAACCAGGGAACGATCAGCCCCAGCATTTT. The complete variable domain, with remaining parts taken from reference TRBV5-6 and TRBJ1-5, reads DAGVTQSPTHLIKTRGQQVTLRCSPKSGHDTVSWYQQALGQGPQFIFQYYEEEERQRGNFPDRFSGHQFPNYSSELNVNALLLGDSALYLCASSYEPGNDQPQHFGDGTRLSIL.